The 14 T cell receptor beta chains below come from one sample, sequenced in a study of regulatory T cells in long-lasting Graves disease. HTBI primers from iRepertoire and Arm-PCR of CDR3 regions yielded the TCR beta libraries. One entry per CDR3 protein, called by TCRdb with MiXCR from the multiplex PCR reads. The profile shows roughly 400,000 distinct CDR3 sequences, over 12% of them singletons. The time point is: newly diagnosed GD, antithyroid drugs for less than 3 months. PBMC RNA served as the TCR library source. In addition, the sample was reused for a study of T cells in Graves' hyperthyroidism and ophthalmopathy.

The specimen comprised peripheral blood mononuclear cells (PBMCs), sampled at new diagnosis, from a patient treated with antithyroid drugs. The receptors here all came from a woman in her thirties or forties with Graves disease.

This clonotype was detected a few times. The chain carries TRBV25-1 and TRBJ2-5, with 13 bases that match TRBD2. Germline-derived CDR1 and CDR2 are MGHDK and SYGVNS. V lost 1 base, J lost 5 bases, and 4 bases stayed unmatched. The CDR3 is 16 residues long. Here the CDR3 reads CASSESTSGRVETQYF. As DNA, the CDR3 is TGTGCCAGCAGTGAATCCACTAGCGGGAGGGTGGAGACCCAGTACTTC.

This clonotype was found many times. J is TRBJ2-1 and V is TRBV12-3 or TRBV12-4, with D perhaps matching TRBD2 (7 bases). Trimming removed 1 base from V and 1 base from J, with 17 bases in between. This CDR3 has 18 residues. DNA of the CDR3: TGTGCCAGCAGTTTAGAGGGGGGGTTTTTGCAATCCTACAATGAGCAGTTCTTC. Amino acid sequence: CASSLEGGFLQSYNEQFF.

The table lists this clonotype with many counts. V is TRBV28 and J is TRBJ2-2, with 8 bases matching TRBD2. The length of the CDR3 is 17 residues. V shed 6 bases and J 0 bases; nucleotides not matched to a gene: 9. Looked up from germline, CDR1 is MDHEN and CDR2 is SYDVKM. CDR3 in amino acids: CASRPLTSGSNTGELFF. The DNA of the CDR3 is TGTGCCAGCAGGCCCCTAACTAGCGGCTCGAACACCGGGGAGCTGTTTTTT.

Many counts were recorded for this clonotype. The chain is built from TRBV6-1 and TRBJ2-3; the match to TRBD2 covers 8 bases. This CDR3 comprises 15 residues. Germline CDR1 and CDR2: MNHNS and SASEGT. V gave up 7 bases and J gave up 6 bases; unmatched junction bases: 12. This chain's CDR3 is CASTPRASGYDTQYF. The CDR3 DNA reads as TGTGCCAGCACCCCACGGGCTAGCGGGTATGATACGCAGTATTTT.

This clonotype was detected many times. The chain couples TRBV19 to TRBJ1-2; 10 positions agree with TRBD1. This CDR3 has 15 residues. CDR1 and CDR2 from the germline V gene are LNHDA and SQIVND (reference sequence). V lost 3 bases to trimming and J lost 8 bases; unmatched junction nucleotides: 9. The CDR3 DNA follows: TGTGCCAGTAGTATTTGGGCCCGGGACAGGGGAGGCTACACCTTC. Protein: CASSIWARDRGGYTF.

This clonotype was seen repeatedly, ten times or more. CDR3 in DNA: TGTGCCAGCAGCTTAGGGGCAAATAATTCACCCCTCCACTTT. Translating gives CASSLGANNSPLHF. The V gene is TRBV11-3, the J gene TRBJ1-6; D gene ambiguous. V was trimmed by 1 base and J by 5 bases, leaving 6 bases between them. The CDR3 extends over 14 amino acids. Germline loops: CDR1 SGHNT, CDR2 YENEEA.

The J gene is TRBJ2-5, the V gene TRBV11-2; 12 bases map to TRBD1. There are 14 residues in the CDR3. Trimming removed 3 bases from V and 7 bases from J; junction bases left unmatched: 3. Germline CDR1 SGHAT, CDR2 FQNNGV. CDR3 DNA: TGTGCCAGCAGCTTGGGACAGGGGGCTTGGACCCAGTACTTC. Translated, it gives CASSLGQGAWTQYF.

This rearrangement joins TRBV19 to TRBJ1-4; D uncertain. This CDR3 is 17 amino acids long. Germline V CDR1 and CDR2: LNHDA, SQIVND (reference sequence). The V and J ends lost 3 bases and 0 bases respectively, with 14 bases between them. The DNA of the CDR3 is TGTGCCAGTAGTATCGTTGGCAGGTTCTCAACTAATGAAAAACTGTTTTTT. As protein: CASSIVGRFSTNEKLFF.

V usage is TRBV5-4 and J usage is TRBJ2-2, with D possibly TRBD2 on 6 matching bases. This CDR3 comprises 14 residues. The V gene lost 4 bases and the J gene lost 3 bases, with 10 bases spanning the gap. Germline V gene data show CDR1 as SGHNT and CDR2 as YYREEE (reference sequence). This CDR3 is CASSGWDYTGELFF. CDR3 in DNA: TGTGCCAGCAGCGGTTGGGACTACACCGGGGAGCTGTTTTTT.

This clonotype came up many times. V gene TRBV12-3 or TRBV12-4 combines with J gene TRBJ1-1; the D gene is possibly TRBD1 (6 bases). The length of the CDR3 is 14 residues. The V end was cut by 5 bases, the J end by 1 base, with 11 bases between. In DNA form, the CDR3 reads TGTGCCAGCAGTGTGGGACACGGGAACACTGAAGCTTTCTTT. Residues: CASSVGHGNTEAFF.

This clonotype was recorded many times. The rearrangement joins TRBV9 to TRBJ2-5; D perhaps matches TRBD1 (6 bases). The CDR3 length is 14 residues. Between the trimmed V and J ends, which lost 2 bases and 5 bases, there was a span of 13 bases. Per the germline V gene, CDR1 is SGDLS and CDR2 is YYNGEE. DNA for the CDR3: TGTGCCAGCAGCGTTGGGGGCGCGTGGGAGACCCAGTACTTC. This encodes CASSVGGAWETQYF.

The CDR3 DNA follows: TGTGCCAGCAGTTACGGACGGGACTACGAGCAGTACTTC. This encodes CASSYGRDYEQYF. The rearrangement links TRBV6-5 to TRBJ2-7; D might be TRBD2 (5 bases). The V and J ends lost 2 bases and 3 bases respectively, with 8 bases between them. There are 13 residues in the CDR3. The germline V gene has CDR1 MNHEY and CDR2 SVGAGI.

This clonotype was recorded at least ten times. The chain joins TRBV30 to TRBJ1-4; maybe TRBD1 (5 bases). The V end lost 1 base, the J end lost 10 bases, and 13 bases lay between the germline ends. The germline V gene encodes CDR1 GTSNPN and CDR2 SVGIG (reference sequence). The CDR3 is made up of 13 amino acids. The CDR3 spells CAWSGQYLGKLFF. As DNA, the CDR3 is TGTGCCTGGAGTGGACAGTACCTTGGAAAACTGTTTTTT.

This clonotype was counted a few times. J is TRBJ1-1 and V is TRBV6-1; D may be TRBD1 (6 bases). Germline CDR1 MNHNS, CDR2 SASEGT. The CDR3 consists of 15 residues. V lost 5 bases, J lost 1 base, and 14 bases lay in between. For the CDR3, the DNA is TGTGCCAGCAGTAGGGGGACCTTTCAGAACACTGAAGCTTTCTTT. The encoded protein is CASSRGTFQNTEAFF.